The subject of this entry is one TCR beta chain. Its antigen target is currently unknown. Base qualities are not recorded, but no much larger clone differs from it by a single base. The sample belongs to a study of molecular identifiers for immune sequencing clone quantification (dated by TCRdb to 2016 to 2019). With respect to the entire study: In a replicate experiment, RNA from around 20,000 or 100,000 naive CD8 T cells was split into five aliquots, four of which were sequenced. CD8 T cells were used in a methods study to benchmark molecular-identifier clustering-based TCR repertoire sequencing (MIDCIRS) and TCR RNA copy counting. What the authors observed across the whole study: Highly expanded clone sizes could be underestimated if identical TCR molecules share a barcode. Modeling gave about three recovered TCR RNA copies per cell versus around 9.9 by digital PCR, implying 25% to 30% capture efficiency. In CMV-specific effector cells, clones with more than 20 RNA copies accounted for over 98% of molecules, whereas in naive cells such clones accounted for under 1%. Without barcode sub-clustering, chimeric consensus sequences inflated TCR diversity; chimeras reached as high as 47%. Spiked-in Jurkat TCR RNA equivalent to a single cell was reported to be detectable even among over 800,000 naive CD8 T cells. The naive libraries included spiked-in Jurkat TCR RNA (about 9 copies' worth), and this Jurkat TCR RNA is not part of the donor repertoire.

Libraries of naive CD8 T cells were built from around 20,000 to 1,000,000 sorted cells, with 10%, 30% or 50% of the purified RNA used. Naive CD8 T cells, defined as CD8+CD4-CCR7+CD45RA+, were FACS-sorted into RLT Plus buffer on a BD FACSAria II. To test detection sensitivity, Jurkat RNA equal to under 13 TCR copies was added to samples of about 19,000-1,100,000 naive CD8 T cells. Enrichment of CD8 T cells was performed with RosetteSep CD8+ T Cell Enrichment Cocktail and Ficoll-Paque, after which ACK red cell lysis was carried out. At the junction V is shortened by 0 bases and J by 3 bases, with 9 bases in between. Inclusive of the bounding cysteine and phenylalanine, the CDR3 is 14 residues long. Only the CDR3 DNA is retained, 42 bases long and in frame from the first base. Receptors were amplified or captured by PCR. The listed sequencing device is NextSeq 500. Bulk TCR libraries were prepared as previously described, using TCR primers listed in Table S5. The Qiagen AllPrep DNA/RNA kit was used to purify total RNA. Reads from multiple sequencing runs of the same library were pooled before analysis. In the source study's methods: Reads were retained only if an exact TCR constant sequence was present, and the retained reads were trimmed to 150 nt and grouped according to their 12-nt molecular barcodes. Reads in each barcode group were sub-clustered using a 15% Levenshtein threshold, and a quality-weighted consensus sequence was built for each RNA molecule. Non-functional sequences were removed, as were lower-count sequences one edit away from another. Based on a fit of two negative binomial distributions, barcode sub-clusters having less than 20% of the maximum read count were discarded. TCRdb trimmed the raw reads at Q25, called clones with MiXCR and kept productive beta chains. Each CDR3 protein gets just one entry, which takes the most common genes and DNA from the rows behind it. What appears here as the V and J calls and clone size reflects TCRdb's work, not the paper's. This sample lists nearly 650,000 distinct CDR3 sequences; 25% were detected once. 0.78% of the sample belongs to the ten largest clones.

Sequencing used naive CD8+ T cells from blood, with Jurkat cell RNA spiked in. In light of the paper, this sample's cell subset or site label describes: FACS-sorted CD8+CD4-CCR7+CD45RA+ naive T cells. The TCR originated in a human donor in good health. Some libraries in this study had Jurkat cell RNA spiked in. The rearrangement joined TRBV12-3 or TRBV12-4 to TRBJ2-7; no confident D gene assignment can be made. The CDR3 protein: CASSLALWVYEQYF. The nucleotide sequence reads as follows: TGTGCCAGCAGTTTAGCGCTCTGGGTCTACGAGCAGTACTTC.